This TCR beta chain appears in the sequencing data of a study of response to subunit inactivated influenza vaccine (dated by TCRdb to between 2017 and 2018). Describing the broader study: Deep quantitative profiling of the T cell receptor repertoire was used in the study to follow responses to a trivalent subunit inactivated influenza vaccine. What the authors observed across the whole study: It was suggested by the authors that each seasonal influenza vaccination may recruit only a limited number of new T cells.

Looking up the germline V gene yields CDR1 MNHNS and CDR2 SASEGT. The CDR3 measures 15 amino acids from cysteine to phenylalanine. Only the CDR3 DNA is retained, 45 bases long and in frame from the first base. Germline trimming: 6 bases from V, 3 bases from J; junction bases outside gene matches: 7. This clonotype was seen more than once but under ten times. Its antigen target is currently unknown. No base-level quality is on record; no much larger clone is a single base apart. The library was obtained by RT-PCR. Sequencing used an Illumina HiSeq 2500. The public reads were quality trimmed at Q25 with fastp and then assembled into clones with MiXCR by TCRdb, keeping productive beta chains. All rows with the same CDR3 protein become a single entry with the most common DNA and genes. The table for this sample lists 490,000 or so distinct CDR3 sequences; about 7.6% of them were counted only once. The ten top clones hold 10% to 15% of the sample.

This chain is built from TRBV6-1 and TRBJ2-7, and 11 junctional nucleotides match TRBD1. The sample in question was PBMCs from blood, obtained around 25 months after vaccination. The receptor was derived from a man in his fifties or sixties who received an inactivated influenza vaccine. Donor details come from another sample of the same person, matched by shared clones. The CDR3 region reads CASRQPGTGGYEQYF. The DNA is as follows: TGTGCCAGCAGGCAACCCGGGACAGGGGGCTACGAGCAGTACTTC.